The 5 T cell receptor beta chains listed next were all sequenced from one sample in a study of tumor and adjacent non-tumor tissue in lung cancer. Three rounds of nested PCR, following a modified ARM-PCR protocol, produced the TCRbeta library. Each CDR3 protein is one row after TCRdb ran MiXCR on the multiplex PCR reads. Seen here are 69,000 or so distinct CDR3 sequences, around four fifths observed once, and the top ten hold 28%. This sample's RNA came from whole unsorted tissue. The sequenced material came from lung tumor tissue. These receptors were obtained from a man in his fifties or sixties with non-small cell lung cancer.

The rearrangement uses TRBV6-5 and TRBJ2-7, with a weak D call TRBD2 (6 bases). The germline V gene encodes CDR1 MNHEY and CDR2 SVGAGI. The CDR3 contains 15 residues. CDR3 DNA sequence: TGTGTCAGTAGTTACTCGAGGCGGGATACGGCCAAGCAGTACTTC. Translation gives CVSSYSRRDTAKQYF.

Regarding this clonotype: An end of the junction differs from the germline gene, which may be a read error. The gene calls are TRBV5-6 and TRBJ1-1; TRBD1 matches at 7 bases. The CDR3 consists of 15 residues. Germline V gene sequence: CDR1 SGHDT, CDR2 YYEEEE. In nucleotides, the CDR3 is TGTGTCAGCAGCTTGGCGCGAGACAGGGACCCTCTCCGAATCTTT. Translation: CVSSLARDRDPLRIF.

This clonotype was counted ten times or more. This rearrangement joins TRBV5-4 to TRBJ1-5; unclear D gene. Germline CDR1 reads SGHNT; CDR2 reads YYREEE (reference sequence). The V and J ends lost 3 bases and 1 base respectively, with 14 bases between them. This CDR3 spans 16 amino acids. CDR3 nucleotide sequence: TGTGCCAGCAGCTCCGACGCGGGCCCGAGCAATCAGCCCCAGCATTTT. It translates to CASSSDAGPSNQPQHF.

This clonotype occurred once. Possible read error: a much larger clone is one base away. The rearrangement uses TRBV28 and TRBJ1-4, with D unclear. Trimming cost V 2 bases and J 4 bases, with 8 bases left between them. CDR3 size: 14 residues. The germline V gene encodes CDR1 MDHEN and CDR2 SYDVKM. Here the CDR3 reads CASSLQVNNEKLFF. CDR3 DNA: TGTGCCAGCAGTTTACAAGTGAATAATGAAAAACTGTTTTTT. Using reference TRBV28 and TRBJ1-4 for the parts outside the CDR3, the full variable domain is DVKVTQSSRYLVKRTGEKVFLECVQDMDHENMFWYRQDPGLGLRLIYFSYDVKMKEKGDIPEGYSVSREKKERFSLILESASTNQTSMYLCASSLQVNNEKLFFGSGTQLSVL.

Comments on this clonotype: Since a much larger clone is just one base distant, this may be a read error. V is TRBV5-4 and J is TRBJ2-1, with 7 bases matching TRBD2. The CDR3 runs 14 residues. J gave up 7 bases and V 2 bases, and 6 bases lay outside the gene matches. Germline CDR1 reads SGHNT; CDR2 reads YYREEE (reference sequence). The CDR3 region is CASSFLTGGNEQFF. CDR3 in DNA: TGTGCCAGCAGCTTTCTAACGGGAGGTAATGAGCAGTTCTTC.